This record covers a single TCR beta chain. The study pooled second doses at about 4 or about 12 weeks. From germline, CDR1 is MGHRA and CDR2 YSYEKL. CDR3 length: 17 residues. V lost 0 bases and J lost 0, with 11 bases in between. This record comes from a study of T cell responses to AZD1222 COVID-19 vaccine. Assay: immunoSEQ multiplex PCR; the TCRdb copy retains only in-frame clones and omits some. The sample has 100,000 to 150,000 clones, roughly 93% seen once; the top ten hold around 1%. The V and J genes are TRBV4-1 and TRBJ2-2, with no clear D. This sequence was found in an adult who received the AZD1222 COVID-19 vaccine. Sequenced material: peripheral blood, taken 28 days after the second AZD1222 dose. CDR3 bases: TGCGCCAGCAGCCAAGATCGCCTCAGCGCGAACACCGGGGAGCTGTTTTTT. Translation: CASSQDRLSANTGELFF.